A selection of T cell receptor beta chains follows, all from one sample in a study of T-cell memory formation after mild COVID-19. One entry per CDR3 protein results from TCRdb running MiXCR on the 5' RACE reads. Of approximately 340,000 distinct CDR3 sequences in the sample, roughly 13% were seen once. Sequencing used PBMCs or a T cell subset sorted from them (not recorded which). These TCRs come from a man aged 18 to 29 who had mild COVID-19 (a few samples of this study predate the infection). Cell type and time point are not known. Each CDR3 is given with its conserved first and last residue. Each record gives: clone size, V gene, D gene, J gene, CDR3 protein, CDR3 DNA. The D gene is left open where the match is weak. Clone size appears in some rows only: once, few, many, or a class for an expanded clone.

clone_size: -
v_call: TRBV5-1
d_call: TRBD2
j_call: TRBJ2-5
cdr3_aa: CASSLDWGTSETQYF
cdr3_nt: TGCGCCAGCAGCTTGGATTGGGGGACTAGCGAGACCCAGTACTTC

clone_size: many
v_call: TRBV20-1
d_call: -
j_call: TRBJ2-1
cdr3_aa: CSARESVNEQFF
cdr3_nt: TGCAGTGCTAGAGAATCGGTTAATGAGCAGTTCTTC

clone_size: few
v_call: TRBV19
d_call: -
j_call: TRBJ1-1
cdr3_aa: CAVVPTGLNTEAFF
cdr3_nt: TGTGCCGTGGTGCCGACAGGATTGAACACTGAAGCTTTCTTT

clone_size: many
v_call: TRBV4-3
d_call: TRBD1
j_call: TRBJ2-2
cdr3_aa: CASSRRDSQNTGELFF
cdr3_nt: TGCGCCAGCAGCCGACGGGACAGTCAAAACACCGGGGAGCTGTTTTTT

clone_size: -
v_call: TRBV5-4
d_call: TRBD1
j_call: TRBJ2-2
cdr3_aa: CASRGQGVYTGELFF
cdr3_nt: TGTGCCAGCAGAGGACAGGGGGTCTACACCGGGGAGCTGTTTTTT

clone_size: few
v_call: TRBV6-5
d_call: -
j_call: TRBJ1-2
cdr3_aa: CASSYSARDGYTF
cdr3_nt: TGTGCCAGCAGTTACAGTGCACGGGATGGCTACACCTTC

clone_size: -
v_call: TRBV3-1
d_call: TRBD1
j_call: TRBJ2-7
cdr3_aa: CASSPGQDYEQYF
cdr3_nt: TGTGCCAGCAGCCCGGGACAGGACTACGAGCAGTACTTC

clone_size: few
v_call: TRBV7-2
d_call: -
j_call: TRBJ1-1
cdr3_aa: CASSQILTGEAFF
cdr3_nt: TGTGCCAGCAGCCAAATCTTGACAGGTGAAGCTTTCTTT

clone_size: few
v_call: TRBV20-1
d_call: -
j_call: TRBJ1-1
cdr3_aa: CSALEGDTEAFF
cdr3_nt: TGCAGTGCCCTTGAGGGGGACACTGAAGCTTTCTTT

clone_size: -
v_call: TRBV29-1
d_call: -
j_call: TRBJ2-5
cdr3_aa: CSVVTSKREETQYF
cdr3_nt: TGCAGCGTGGTCACTAGTAAGAGAGAAGAGACCCAGTACTTC

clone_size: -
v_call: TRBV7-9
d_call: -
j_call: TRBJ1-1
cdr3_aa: CASNRGLNTEAFF
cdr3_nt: TGTGCCAGCAACCGGGGCCTGAACACTGAAGCTTTCTTT

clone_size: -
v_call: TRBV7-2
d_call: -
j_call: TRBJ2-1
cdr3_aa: CASSLPGQPQFF
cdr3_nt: TGTGCCAGCAGCTTACCGGGCCAACCGCAGTTCTTC

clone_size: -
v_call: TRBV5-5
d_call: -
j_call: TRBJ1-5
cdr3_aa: CASSSGWGNQPQHF
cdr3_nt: TGTGCCAGCAGCTCAGGGTGGGGCAATCAGCCCCAGCATTTT

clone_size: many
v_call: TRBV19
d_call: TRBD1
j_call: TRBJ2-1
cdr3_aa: CASSNTGGVHNEQFF
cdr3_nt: TGTGCCAGTAGTAACACAGGGGGCGTTCACAATGAGCAGTTCTTC

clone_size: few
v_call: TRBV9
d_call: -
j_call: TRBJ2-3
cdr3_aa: CASSVEPGAADTQYF
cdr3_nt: TGTGCCAGCAGCGTAGAGCCAGGGGCTGCAGATACGCAGTATTTT

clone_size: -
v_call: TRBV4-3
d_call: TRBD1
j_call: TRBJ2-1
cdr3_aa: CASSQFRTGGNEQFF
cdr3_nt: TGCGCCAGCAGCCAATTTCGGACAGGGGGAAATGAGCAGTTCTTC

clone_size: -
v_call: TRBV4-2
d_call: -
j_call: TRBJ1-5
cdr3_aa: CASSQRDGYSNQPQHF
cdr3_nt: TGTGCCAGCAGCCAACGGGACGGTTATAGCAATCAGCCCCAGCATTTT

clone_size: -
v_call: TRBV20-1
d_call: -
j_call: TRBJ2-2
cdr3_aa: CSARDRGSFTGELFF
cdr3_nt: TGCAGTGCTAGAGATCGTGGTTCTTTCACCGGGGAGCTGTTTTTT

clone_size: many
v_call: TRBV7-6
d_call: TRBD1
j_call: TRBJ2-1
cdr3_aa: CASSKDRVRYNEQFF
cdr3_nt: TGTGCCAGCAGCAAAGACAGGGTCCGCTACAATGAGCAGTTCTTC

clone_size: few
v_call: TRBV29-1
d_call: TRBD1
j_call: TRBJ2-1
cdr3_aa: CSGDPGQGSYNEQFF
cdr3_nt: TGCAGCGGCGATCCGGGACAGGGCTCCTACAATGAGCAGTTCTTC

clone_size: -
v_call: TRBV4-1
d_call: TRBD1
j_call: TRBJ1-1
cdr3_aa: CASTPGQGHTEAFF
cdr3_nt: TGCGCCAGCACTCCCGGACAGGGTCACACTGAAGCTTTCTTT

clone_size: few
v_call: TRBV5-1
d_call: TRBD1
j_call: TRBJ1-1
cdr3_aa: CASSSTGGPNTEAFF
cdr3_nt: TGCGCCAGCAGCTCGACAGGGGGCCCAAACACTGAAGCTTTCTTT

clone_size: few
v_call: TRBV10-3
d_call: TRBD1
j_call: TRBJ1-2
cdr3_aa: CAISEFLVSWDSYGYTF
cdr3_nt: TGTGCCATCAGTGAGTTTTTAGTTTCATGGGACAGCTATGGCTACACCTTC

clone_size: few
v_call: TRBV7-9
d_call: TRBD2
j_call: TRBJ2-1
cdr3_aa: CASSLSGGRSYNEQFF
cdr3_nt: TGTGCCAGCAGCTTATCCGGGGGGAGGTCCTACAATGAGCAGTTCTTC

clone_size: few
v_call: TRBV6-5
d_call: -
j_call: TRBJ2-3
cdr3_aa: CASRGVGTQYF
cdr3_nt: TGTGCCAGCAGGGGGGTAGGTACGCAGTATTTT

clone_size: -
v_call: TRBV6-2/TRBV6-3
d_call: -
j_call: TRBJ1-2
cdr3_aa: CATQVNYGYTF
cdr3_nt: TGTGCCACCCAGGTTAACTATGGCTACACCTTC

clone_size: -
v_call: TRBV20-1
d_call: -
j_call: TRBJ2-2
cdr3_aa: CSARFGELFF
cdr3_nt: TGCAGTGCTAGGTTCGGGGAGCTGTTTTTT

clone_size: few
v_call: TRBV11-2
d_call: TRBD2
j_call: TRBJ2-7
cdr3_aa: CASSLGQGPGTSGASSYEQYF
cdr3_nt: TGTGCCAGCAGCCTGGGACAGGGGCCTGGGACTAGCGGGGCGTCCTCCTACGAGCAGTACTTC

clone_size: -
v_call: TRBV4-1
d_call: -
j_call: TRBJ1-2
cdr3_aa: CASSQAPGRHYGYTF
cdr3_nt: TGCGCCAGCAGCCAAGCCCCAGGACGGCACTATGGCTACACCTTC

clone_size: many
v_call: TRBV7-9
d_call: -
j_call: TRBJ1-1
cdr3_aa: CASSGMNTEAFF
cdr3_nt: TGTGCCAGCTCCGGCATGAACACTGAAGCTTTCTTT

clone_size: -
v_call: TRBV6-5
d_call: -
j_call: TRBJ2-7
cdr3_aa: CASSYGRGAYEQYF
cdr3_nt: TGTGCCAGCAGTTACGGGCGGGGCGCCTACGAGCAGTACTTC

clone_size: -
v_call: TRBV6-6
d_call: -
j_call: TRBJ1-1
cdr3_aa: CASRADVGNTEAFF
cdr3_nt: TGTGCCAGCAGAGCGGATGTTGGGAACACTGAAGCTTTCTTT

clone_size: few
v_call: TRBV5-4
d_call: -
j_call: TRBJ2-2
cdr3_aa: CASSSHPSGMNTGELFF
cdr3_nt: TGTGCCAGCAGTTCTCACCCCTCGGGAATGAACACCGGGGAGCTGTTTTTT

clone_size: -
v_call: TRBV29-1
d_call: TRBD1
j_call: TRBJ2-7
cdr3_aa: CSTSGTGDSYEQYF
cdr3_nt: TGCAGCACATCCGGGACAGGGGACTCCTACGAGCAGTACTTC

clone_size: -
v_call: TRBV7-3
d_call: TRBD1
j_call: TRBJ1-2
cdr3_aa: CASSSPGQGAAF
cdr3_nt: TGTGCCAGCAGCTCGCCGGGACAGGGGGCGGCCTTC

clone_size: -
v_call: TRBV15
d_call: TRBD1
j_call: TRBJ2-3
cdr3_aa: CATSRFRGTDTQYF
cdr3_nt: TGTGCCACCAGCCGGTTCAGGGGGACAGATACGCAGTATTTT

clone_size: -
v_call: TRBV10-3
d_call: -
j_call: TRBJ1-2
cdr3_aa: CAISVDEAGYTF
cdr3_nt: TGTGCCATCAGTGTGGATGAGGCAGGCTACACCTTC

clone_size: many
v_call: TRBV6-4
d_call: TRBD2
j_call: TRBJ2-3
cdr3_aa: CASSDSGGATDTQYF
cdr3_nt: TGTGCCAGCAGTGACAGCGGGGGGGCCACAGATACGCAGTATTTT

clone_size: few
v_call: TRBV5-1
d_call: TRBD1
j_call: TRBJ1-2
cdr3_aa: CASSDGDSVYGYTF
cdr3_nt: TGCGCCAGCAGCGACGGGGACAGTGTCTATGGCTACACCTTC

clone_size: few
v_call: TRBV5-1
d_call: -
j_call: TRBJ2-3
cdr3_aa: CASSLGRGSWDTQYF
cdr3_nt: TGCGCCAGCAGCTTGGGTCGCGGTAGCTGGGATACGCAGTATTTT

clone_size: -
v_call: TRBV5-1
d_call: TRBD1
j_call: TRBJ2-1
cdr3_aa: CASSWGTGGFDEQFF
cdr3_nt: TGCGCCAGCAGCTGGGGGACAGGGGGTTTCGATGAGCAGTTCTTC

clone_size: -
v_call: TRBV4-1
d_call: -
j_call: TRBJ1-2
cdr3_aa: CASSPQDRTNYGYTF
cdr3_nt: TGCGCCAGCAGCCCCCAGGACAGAACTAACTATGGCTACACCTTC

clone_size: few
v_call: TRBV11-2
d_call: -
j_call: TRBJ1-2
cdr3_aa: CASSKTANYGYTF
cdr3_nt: TGTGCCAGCAGCAAAACTGCTAACTATGGCTACACCTTC

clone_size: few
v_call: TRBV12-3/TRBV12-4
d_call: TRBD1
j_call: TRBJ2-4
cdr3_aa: CASKGGQGRYIQYF
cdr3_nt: TGTGCCAGCAAAGGAGGACAGGGAAGGTACATTCAGTACTTC

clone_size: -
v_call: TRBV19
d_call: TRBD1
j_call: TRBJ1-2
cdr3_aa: CASSDPGQSYGYTF
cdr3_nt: TGTGCCAGTAGTGATCCGGGACAGTCCTATGGCTACACCTTC